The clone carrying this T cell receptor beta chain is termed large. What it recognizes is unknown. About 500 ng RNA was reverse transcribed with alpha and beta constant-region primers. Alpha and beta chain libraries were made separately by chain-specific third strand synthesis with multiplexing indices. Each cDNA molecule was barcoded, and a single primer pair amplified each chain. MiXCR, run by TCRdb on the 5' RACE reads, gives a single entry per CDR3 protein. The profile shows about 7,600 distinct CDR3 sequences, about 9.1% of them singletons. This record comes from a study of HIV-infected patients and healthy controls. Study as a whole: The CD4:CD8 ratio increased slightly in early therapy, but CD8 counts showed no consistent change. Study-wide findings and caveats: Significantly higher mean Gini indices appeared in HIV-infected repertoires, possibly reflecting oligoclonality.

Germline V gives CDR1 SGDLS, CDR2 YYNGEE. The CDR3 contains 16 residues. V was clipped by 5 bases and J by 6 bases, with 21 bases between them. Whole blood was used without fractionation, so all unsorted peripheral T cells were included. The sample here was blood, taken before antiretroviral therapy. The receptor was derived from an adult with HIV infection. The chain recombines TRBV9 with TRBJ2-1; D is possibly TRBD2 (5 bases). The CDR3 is CASSPFAGGALNEQFF. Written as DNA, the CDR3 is TGTGCCAGCAGTCCTTTTGCCGGAGGAGCCCTCAATGAGCAGTTCTTC.